The 3 T cell receptor beta chains listed next were all sequenced from one sample in a study of shared clonotypes between healthy human individuals (dated by TCRdb to 2020 to 2021). Receptor libraries were prepared by the immunoSEQ multiplex PCR assay. Sourced from immuneACCESS, this table was stored by TCRdb with only in-frame sequences that have V and J called. A share of the clones is absent; for the studies checked, an unresolved V gene accounts for under half, and the remainder has no known explanation. In all, the sample holds some 100,000 clones, and around 65% of those were seen once. Jointly, the top ten make up under 25% of the sample. The source material was memory CD8+ T cells sorted from blood. The sample's cell subset or site label, in plain terms: CD45RO+ cells pooled with CCR7-negative TemRA cells. Receptors were obtained from a woman in her thirties in good health.

CDR3: CASSDPGLAGGGETQYF. The CDR3 DNA is TGTGCCAGCAGTGATCCGGGACTAGCGGGAGGCGGGGAGACCCAGTACTTC. The V and J genes are TRBV2 and TRBJ2-5; TRBD2 matches 15 bases. The V gene's germline CDR1 is SNHLY and CDR2 FYNNEI. The V gene end was trimmed by 3 bases and the J gene end by 5 bases; junction bases not matched to a gene: 7. CDR3 length equals 17 residues.

This clone was seen only once. V and J are TRBV2 and TRBJ2-7, with 9 positions matching TRBD2. This CDR3 comprises 16 residues. The germline V gene has CDR1 SNHLY and CDR2 FYNNEI. With 0 bases clipped from V and 0 bases from J, the junction kept 3 bases outside the gene matches. The CDR3: CASSEAGGRASYEQYF. CDR3 bases: TGTGCCAGCAGTGAAGCGGGCGGGAGGGCCTCCTACGAGCAGTACTTC.

The chain combines TRBV15 with TRBJ2-1, with a weak D call TRBD2 (5 bases). The germline V and J ends were trimmed by 0 bases and 6 bases, with 12 bases remaining between them. The length of the CDR3 is 15 residues. CDR1 is LNHNV and CDR2 is YYDKDF in the germline V gene (reference sequence). CDR3 amino acids: CATSRDRGRTNEQFF. The CDR3 DNA sequence: TGTGCCACCAGCAGAGATCGGGGAAGAACCAATGAGCAGTTCTTC.